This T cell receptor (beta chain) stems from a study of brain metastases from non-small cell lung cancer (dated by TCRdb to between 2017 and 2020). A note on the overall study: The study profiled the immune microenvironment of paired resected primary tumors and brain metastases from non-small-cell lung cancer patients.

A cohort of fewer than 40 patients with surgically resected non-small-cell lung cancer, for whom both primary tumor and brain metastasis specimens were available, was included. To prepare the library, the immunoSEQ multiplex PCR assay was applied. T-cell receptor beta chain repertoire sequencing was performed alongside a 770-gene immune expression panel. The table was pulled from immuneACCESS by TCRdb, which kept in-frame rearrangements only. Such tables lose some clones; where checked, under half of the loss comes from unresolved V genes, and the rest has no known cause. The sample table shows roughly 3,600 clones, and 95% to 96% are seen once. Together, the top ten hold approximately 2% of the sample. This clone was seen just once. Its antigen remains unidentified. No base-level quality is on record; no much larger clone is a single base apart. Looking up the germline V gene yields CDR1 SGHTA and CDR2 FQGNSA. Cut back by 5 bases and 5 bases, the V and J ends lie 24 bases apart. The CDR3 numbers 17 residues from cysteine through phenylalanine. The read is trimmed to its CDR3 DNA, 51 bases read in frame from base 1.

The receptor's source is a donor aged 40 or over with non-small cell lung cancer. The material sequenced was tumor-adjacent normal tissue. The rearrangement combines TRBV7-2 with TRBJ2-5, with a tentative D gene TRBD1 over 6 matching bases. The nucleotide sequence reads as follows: TGTGCCAGCAGCCCCGGTAATTCAGGGGTAGTGGAGGAGACCCAGTACTTC. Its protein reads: CASSPGNSGVVEETQYF. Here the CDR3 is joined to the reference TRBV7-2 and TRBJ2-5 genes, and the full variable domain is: GAGVSQSPSNKVTEKGKDVELRCDPISGHTALYWYRQSLGQGLEFLIYFQGNSAPDKSGLPSDRFSAERTGGSVSTLTIQRTQQEDSAVYLCASSPGNSGVVEETQYFGPGTRLLVL.